These 16 T cell receptor beta chains share one sample of origin, sequenced in a study of blood T cell repertoires in COVID-19. Sequencing was performed with immunoSEQ multiplex PCR; in TCRdb, only in-frame clones are kept and a portion is missing. The sample consists of about 180,000 clones, approximately 81% of them appearing once. What was sequenced was peripheral blood. The receptor source for this set is a woman between 45 and 65 years old with COVID-19, enrolled during active disease.

This clone was observed once. The CDR3 region has the DNA TGTGCCAGCAGTAACCCGGGACAGCAGCCCCAGCATTTT. Protein sequence: CASSNPGQQPQHF. This rearrangement joins TRBV6-5 to TRBJ1-5, with TRBD1 matching over 7 bases. V trimming: 5 bases; J trimming: 7 bases; junction bases outside the gene matches: 5. Germline V gene sequence: CDR1 MNHEY, CDR2 SVGAGI. The CDR3 extends over 13 amino acids.

The chain uses TRBV3-1 (or the pseudogene TRBV3-2) and TRBJ2-7, with 8 bases that match TRBD2. V gave up 0 bases and J gave up 3 bases; unmatched junction bases: 4. This CDR3 comprises 15 residues. Germline CDR1 reads LGHDT; CDR2 reads YNNKEL (reference sequence). The CDR3 sequence: CASSQEISGNYEQYF. CDR3 nucleotides: TGTGCCAGCAGCCAAGAAATTAGCGGGAACTACGAGCAGTACTTC.

The chain recombines TRBV28 with TRBJ1-2; 8 bases align to TRBD1. This CDR3 has 15 amino acids. V shed 6 bases, J shed 2 bases, and the junction held 8 bases outside the gene matches. Germline V lookup: CDR1 MDHEN, CDR2 SYDVKM. The CDR3 protein is CASRPETGANYGYTF. The CDR3 DNA reads TGTGCCAGCAGGCCGGAGACAGGGGCGAACTATGGCTACACCTTC.

The V and J genes are TRBV30 and TRBJ1-5, with TRBD1 matching over 7 bases. Germline V lookup: CDR1 GTSNPN, CDR2 SVGIG (reference sequence). This CDR3 has 16 amino acids. The ends lost 3 bases at V and 2 bases at J; junction bases unmatched: 10. CDR3 sequence (DNA): TGTGCCTGGAGGAAGACAGGGTTGGCAGGCAATCAGCCCCAGCATTTT. Encoded protein: CAWRKTGLAGNQPQHF.

The chain joins TRBV7-9 to TRBJ2-5, with TRBD2 as a possible D gene (7 bases). This CDR3 spans 13 amino acids. Germline V gives CDR1 SEHNR, CDR2 FQNEAQ (reference sequence). Trimming took off 5 bases at V and 7 bases at J, with 14 bases between the two ends. CDR3 sequence: CASSQNREGTQYF. CDR3 DNA sequence: TGTGCCAGCAGCCAAAACAGGGAGGGGACCCAGTACTTC.

The chain recombines TRBV18 with TRBJ1-2, with a weak D call TRBD1 (5 bases). Germline V gene sequence: CDR1 KGHSH, CDR2 LQKENI. The CDR3 runs to 16 residues. Trimming removed 6 bases at V and 7 bases at J, with 24 bases between. Here the CDR3 DNA reads TGTGCCAGCTCTCCCAGGATGGGGGGAGAAGTGGTTGGCTACACCTTC. This sequence encodes CASSPRMGGEVVGYTF.

This chain uses TRBV29-1 with TRBJ2-7; D may be TRBD1 (5 bases). V lost 3 bases to trimming and J lost 3 bases, with 12 bases between them. The CDR3 is made up of 13 amino acids. In germline, CDR1 is SQVTM, CDR2 ANQGSEA. Here the CDR3 reads CSVDLEGDYEQYF. The CDR3 region has the DNA TGCAGCGTTGATTTGGAAGGGGACTACGAGCAGTACTTC.

The table lists this clone with a count of one. The chain is built from TRBV6-1 and TRBJ2-7, with 12 bases that match TRBD2. The CDR3 has 16 residues. The germline V gene has CDR1 MNHNS and CDR2 SASEGT. V lost 3 bases and J lost 4; bases outside the gene matches: 7. The CDR3 loop is CASSEMPGTSGYEQYF. CDR3 DNA sequence: TGTGCCAGCAGTGAGATGCCGGGGACTAGCGGGTACGAGCAGTACTTC.

The V call is TRBV9, the J call TRBJ2-6, with unresolved D. V lost 4 bases to trimming and J lost 1 base, with 6 bases between them. CDR1 is SGDLS, CDR2 YYNGEE, per germline. The CDR3 has 14 residues. The CDR3 nucleotides read TGTGCCAGCAGCCTTATATCTGGGGCCAACGTCCTGACTTTC. Its translation: CASSLISGANVLTF.

The rearrangement uses TRBV19 and TRBJ2-7; perhaps TRBD2 as D (7 bases). The CDR3 spans 15 residues. Germline V gives CDR1 LNHDA, CDR2 SQIVND (reference sequence). The V end lost 8 bases, the J end lost 4 bases, and 21 bases lay between the germline ends. CDR3 region: CASRSGAGALYEQYF. CDR3 sequence (DNA): TGTGCCAGTCGCTCCGGTGCGGGGGCCTTATACGAGCAGTACTTC.

A few counts support this clone. The chain employs TRBV27 and TRBJ1-4, with a weak D call TRBD1 (6 bases). The germline V gene has CDR1 MNHEY and CDR2 SMNVEV (reference sequence). The CDR3 runs 15 residues. V was cut by 5 bases and J by 5 bases, with 15 bases left in between. DNA of the CDR3: TGTGCCAGCAGTCCATTGACAGGAATCAATGAAAAACTGTTTTTT. It translates to CASSPLTGINEKLFF.

The gene calls are TRBV4-2 and TRBJ2-2; 8 positions match TRBD1. This CDR3 spans 18 amino acids. Germline CDR1 reads LGHNA; CDR2 reads YNFKEQ. V was pared by 0 bases and J by 4 bases, with 10 bases of the junction left unmatched. CDR3 nucleotides: TGTGCCAGCAGCCAAGAGTTCCCAGGGGGCGCAGTCACCGGGGAGCTGTTTTTT. It encodes CASSQEFPGGAVTGELFF.

This chain connects TRBV5-6 to TRBJ2-2; a weak D match, TRBD1 (6 bases). V dropped 3 bases and J dropped 5 bases, with 8 bases sitting between them. Germline CDR1 and CDR2: SGHDT and YYEEEE. The CDR3 length is 13 residues. The DNA for the CDR3 is TGTGCCAGCAGCTACAGGGTAACCGGGGAGCTGTTTTTT. It codes for CASSYRVTGELFF.

Points on this clone: This sample includes further DNA sequences coding for the same CDR3. The chain employs TRBV12-3 or TRBV12-4 and TRBJ1-2; a possible D gene is TRBD1 (5 bases). CDR3 size: 13 residues. V dropped 2 bases and J dropped 2 bases, with 6 bases sitting between them. The CDR3 loop is CASSLRQNYGYTF. CDR3 DNA sequence: TGTGCCAGCAGTTTACGACAGAACTATGGCTACACCTTC.

This clone was counted only a few times. The rearrangement joins TRBV27 to TRBJ1-2, with 7 bases fitting TRBD1. The CDR3 loop spans 15 amino acids. The germline CDR1 and CDR2 sequences are MNHEY and SMNVEV (reference sequence). The trim removed 0 bases at V and 5 bases at J, leaving 6 bases unmatched. CDR3 sequence reads: CASSLSGTEFYGYTF. Here the CDR3 DNA reads TGTGCCAGCAGTTTATCTGGGACAGAATTTTATGGCTACACCTTC.

This chain uses TRBV29-1 with TRBJ2-3; 9 bases agree with TRBD2. Trimming at V came to 7 bases and at J to 0 bases, leaving 5 bases not matched to a gene. The CDR3 spans 14 residues. Germline V gene lookup returns CDR1 SQVTM and CDR2 ANQGSEA. The DNA for the CDR3 is TGCAGCGCGAGGAGCGGGGGGAGCACAGATACGCAGTATTTT. This gives the protein CSARSGGSTDTQYF.